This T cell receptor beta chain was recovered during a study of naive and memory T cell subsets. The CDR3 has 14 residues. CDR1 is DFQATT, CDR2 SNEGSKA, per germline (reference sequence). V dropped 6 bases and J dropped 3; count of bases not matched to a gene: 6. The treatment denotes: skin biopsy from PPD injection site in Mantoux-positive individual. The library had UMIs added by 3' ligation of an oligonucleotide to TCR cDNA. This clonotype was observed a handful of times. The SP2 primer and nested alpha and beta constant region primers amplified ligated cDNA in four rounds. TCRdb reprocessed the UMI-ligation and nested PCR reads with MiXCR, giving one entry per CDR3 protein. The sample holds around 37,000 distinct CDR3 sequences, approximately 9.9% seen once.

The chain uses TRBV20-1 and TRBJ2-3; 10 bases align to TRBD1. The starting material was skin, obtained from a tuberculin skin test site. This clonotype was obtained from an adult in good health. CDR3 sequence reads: CSARRDRGTDTQYF. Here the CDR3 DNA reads TGCAGTGCACGGCGGGACAGGGGAACAGATACGCAGTATTTT.